The 9 T cell receptor beta chains below come from one sample, sequenced in a study of blood T cell repertoires in COVID-19. Some clones are missing from TCRdb's copy, which holds only in-frame ones; the method was immunoSEQ multiplex PCR. The sample holds more than 110,000 clones, 75% to 80% seen once. Sequencing was performed on PBMCs or T cells enriched from blood (not recorded which). The receptors originated from a woman in her forties or fifties who had recovered from COVID-19.

V usage is TRBV2 and J usage is TRBJ1-1, with 8 bases identical to TRBD1. The germline V gene has CDR1 SNHLY and CDR2 FYNNEI. This CDR3 is built from 15 residues. Unmatched junction bases numbered 8, after V lost 6 bases and J lost 2 bases. The chain's CDR3 is CASRDRGLPNTEAFF. The CDR3 DNA reads as TGTGCCAGCAGAGACAGGGGCCTCCCAAACACTGAAGCTTTCTTT.

This clone was recorded only once. The CDR3 spells CAWSLWTGGSRETQYF. The CDR3 bases are TGTGCCTGGAGTCTCTGGACAGGGGGGTCTCGTGAGACCCAGTACTTC. J is TRBJ2-5 and V is TRBV30, with 10 nucleotides matching TRBD1. The CDR3 covers 16 residues. The germline CDR1 and CDR2 sequences are GTSNPN and SVGIG (reference sequence). The J segment lost 5 bases and the V segment lost 2 bases, leaving 11 bases of the junction unmatched.

This chain links TRBV11-1 with TRBJ2-7, with 10 nucleotides matching TRBD2. The J segment lost 7 bases and the V segment lost 0 bases, leaving 3 bases of the junction unmatched. Germline V gives CDR1 SGHAT, CDR2 FQDESV (reference sequence). The CDR3 is 14 amino acids. CDR3 coding DNA: TGTGCCAGCAGCTTAGCGGCACTAGCGGGAGAGCAGTACTTC. Translating it yields CASSLAALAGEQYF. The full variable domain, with the rest looked up from reference TRBV11-1 and TRBJ2-7, is EAEVAQSPRYKITEKSQAVAFWCDPISGHATLYWYRQILGQGPELLVQFQDESVVDDSQLPKDRFSAERLKGVDSTLKIQPAELGDSAMYLCASSLAALAGEQYFGPGTRLTVT.

This chain joins TRBV5-8 and TRBJ1-5, with a weak D call TRBD1 (5 bases). With 3 bases removed from V and 6 bases from J, the gap between germline ends came to 13 bases. Germline CDR1 and CDR2: SGHTS and YDEGEE. CDR3 length: 14 residues. As DNA, the CDR3 is TGTGCCAGCAGCTCCGGCCCGGGGGGTCAGCCCCAGCATTTT. Translating it yields CASSSGPGGQPQHF.

The chain recombines TRBV19 with TRBJ2-1; 10 bases are a match to TRBD1. Germline assignment: CDR1 LNHDA and CDR2 SQIVND (reference sequence). The ends lost 6 bases at V and 1 base at J; junction bases unmatched: 9. CDR3 length: 17 residues. This CDR3 is CASRYSGTGVSYNEQFF. The CDR3 coding sequence is TGTGCCAGTAGGTATTCCGGGACAGGGGTTTCCTACAATGAGCAGTTCTTC.

The chain couples TRBV5-1 to TRBJ2-3, with D maybe TRBD1 (5 bases). Trimming stripped 4 bases from V and 0 bases from J, with 12 bases between. Germline V gene data show CDR1 as SGHRS and CDR2 as YFSETQ. This CDR3 contains 15 residues. In DNA form, the CDR3 reads TGCGCCAGCAGCCCCGGACAACCTAGCACAGATACGCAGTATTTT. Its protein product is CASSPGQPSTDTQYF. Using reference TRBV5-1 and TRBJ2-3 for the parts outside the CDR3, the full variable domain is KAGVTQTPRYLIKTRGQQVTLSCSPISGHRSVSWYQQTPGQGLQFLFEYFSETQRNKGNFPGRFSGRQFSNSRSEMNVSTLELGDSALYLCASSPGQPSTDTQYFGPGTRLTVL.

This clone was seen ten or more times. In DNA, the CDR3 is TGTGCCAGCAGTTTTGTGGACAGGGGTAATTCACCCCTCCACTTT. Its translation is CASSFVDRGNSPLHF. The rearrangement joins TRBV27 to TRBJ1-6; 9 bases agree with TRBD1. The CDR3 loop spans 15 amino acids. CDR1 and CDR2 (germline): MNHEY, SMNVEV (reference sequence). Trimming removed 3 bases from V and 6 bases from J; junction bases left unmatched: 3.

J is TRBJ2-1 and V is TRBV11-2, with TRBD2 as a possible D gene (6 bases). Germline values: CDR1 SGHAT, CDR2 FQNNGV. V was trimmed by 3 bases and J by 2 bases, leaving 17 bases between them. The CDR3 is 17 residues long. Here the CDR3 reads CASSLREVGGTYNEQFF. The CDR3 region has the DNA TGTGCCAGCAGCTTGAGGGAGGTGGGGGGTACCTACAATGAGCAGTTCTTC.

This clone turned up a few times. V gene TRBV9 combines with J gene TRBJ1-1; the match to TRBD1 covers 8 bases. The ends lost 3 bases at V and 4 bases at J; junction bases unmatched: 17. The CDR3 covers 18 residues. Germline V gene data show CDR1 as SGDLS and CDR2 as YYNGEE. For the CDR3, the DNA is TGTGCCAGCAGCGCCCACGGCGGCAGGGGGCAAGTTGGCACTGAAGCTTTCTTT. Its protein is CASSAHGGRGQVGTEAFF.